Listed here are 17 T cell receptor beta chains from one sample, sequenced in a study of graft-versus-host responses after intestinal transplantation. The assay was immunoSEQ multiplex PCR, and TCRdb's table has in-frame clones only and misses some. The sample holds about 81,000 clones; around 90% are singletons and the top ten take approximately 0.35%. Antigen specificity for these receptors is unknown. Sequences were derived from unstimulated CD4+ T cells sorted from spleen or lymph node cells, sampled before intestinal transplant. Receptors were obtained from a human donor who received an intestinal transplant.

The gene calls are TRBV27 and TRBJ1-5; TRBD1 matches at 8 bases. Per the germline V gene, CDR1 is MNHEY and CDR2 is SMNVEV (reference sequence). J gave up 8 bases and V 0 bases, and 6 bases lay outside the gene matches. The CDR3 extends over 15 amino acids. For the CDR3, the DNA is TGTGCCAGCAGTTTATCAGGCAGGGGGCATGAGCCCCAGCATTTT. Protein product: CASSLSGRGHEPQHF.

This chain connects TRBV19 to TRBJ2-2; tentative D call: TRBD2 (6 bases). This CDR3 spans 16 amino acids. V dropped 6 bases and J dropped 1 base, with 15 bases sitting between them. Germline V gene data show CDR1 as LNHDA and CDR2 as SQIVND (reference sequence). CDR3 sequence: CASRQAGLLNTGELFF. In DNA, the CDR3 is TGTGCCAGTAGACAGGCGGGGCTCCTGAACACCGGGGAGCTGTTTTTT.

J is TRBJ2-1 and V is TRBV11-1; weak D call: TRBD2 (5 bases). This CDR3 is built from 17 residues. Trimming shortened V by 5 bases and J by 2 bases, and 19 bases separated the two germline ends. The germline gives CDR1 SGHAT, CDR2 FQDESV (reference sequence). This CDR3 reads CASSQPLRALTYNEQFF. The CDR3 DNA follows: TGTGCCAGCAGCCAACCTTTGAGGGCCCTCACCTACAATGAGCAGTTCTTC. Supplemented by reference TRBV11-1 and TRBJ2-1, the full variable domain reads EAEVAQSPRYKITEKSQAVAFWCDPISGHATLYWYRQILGQGPELLVQFQDESVVDDSQLPKDRFSAERLKGVDSTLKIQPAELGDSAMYLCASSQPLRALTYNEQFFGPGTRLTVL.

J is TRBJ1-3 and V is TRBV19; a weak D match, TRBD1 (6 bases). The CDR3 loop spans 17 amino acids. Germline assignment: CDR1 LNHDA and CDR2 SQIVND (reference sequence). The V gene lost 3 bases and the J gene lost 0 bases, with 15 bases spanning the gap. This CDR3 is CASSIEGHPSSGNTIYF. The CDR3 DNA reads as TGTGCCAGTAGTATTGAGGGACATCCGAGCTCTGGAAACACCATATATTTT.

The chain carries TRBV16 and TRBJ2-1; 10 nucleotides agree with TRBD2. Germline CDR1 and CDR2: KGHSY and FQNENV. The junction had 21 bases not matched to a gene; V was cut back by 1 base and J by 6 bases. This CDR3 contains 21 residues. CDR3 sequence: CASSQFAQAARLAGGPNEQFF. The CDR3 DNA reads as TGTGCCAGCAGCCAATTCGCCCAGGCGGCAAGACTAGCGGGTGGGCCCAATGAGCAGTTCTTC.

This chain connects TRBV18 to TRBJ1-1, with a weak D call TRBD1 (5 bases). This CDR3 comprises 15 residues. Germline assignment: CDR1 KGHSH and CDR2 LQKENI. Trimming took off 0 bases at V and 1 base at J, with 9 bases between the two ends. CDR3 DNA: TGTGCCAGCTCACCACCGTTAGGGGCGAACACTGAAGCTTTCTTT. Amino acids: CASSPPLGANTEAFF.

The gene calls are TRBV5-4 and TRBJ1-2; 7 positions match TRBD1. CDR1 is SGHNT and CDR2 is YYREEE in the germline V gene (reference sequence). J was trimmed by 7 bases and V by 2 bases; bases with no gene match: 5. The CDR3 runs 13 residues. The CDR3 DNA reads TGTGCCAGCAGCTTTGAGGGGGCGGCTGGCTACACCTTC. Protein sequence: CASSFEGAAGYTF.

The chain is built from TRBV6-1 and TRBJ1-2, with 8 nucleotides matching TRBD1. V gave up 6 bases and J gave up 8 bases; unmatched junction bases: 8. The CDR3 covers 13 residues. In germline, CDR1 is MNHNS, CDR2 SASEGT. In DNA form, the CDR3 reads TGTGCCAGCAGGCCAGGGGGCTCGGGGGGCTACACCTTC. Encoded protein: CASRPGGSGGYTF.

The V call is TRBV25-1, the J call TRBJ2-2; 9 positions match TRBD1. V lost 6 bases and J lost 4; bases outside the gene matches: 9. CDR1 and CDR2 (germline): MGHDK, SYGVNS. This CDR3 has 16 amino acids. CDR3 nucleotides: TGTGCCAGCAGCTTAACCGGGACAGGGAGCACCGGGGAGCTGTTTTTT. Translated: CASSLTGTGSTGELFF.

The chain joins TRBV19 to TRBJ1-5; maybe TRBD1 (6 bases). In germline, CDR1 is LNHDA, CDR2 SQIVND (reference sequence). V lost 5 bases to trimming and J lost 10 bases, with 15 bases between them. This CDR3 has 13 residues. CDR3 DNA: TGTGCCAGTAGTCGACAGGCCCCCCATCCCCAGCATTTT. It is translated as CASSRQAPHPQHF. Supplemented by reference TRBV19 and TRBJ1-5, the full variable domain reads DGGITQSPKYLFRKEGQNVTLSCEQNLNHDAMYWYRQDPGQGLRLIYYSQIVNDFQKGDIAEGYSVSREKKESFPLTVTSAQKNPTAFYLCASSRQAPHPQHFGDGTRLSIL.

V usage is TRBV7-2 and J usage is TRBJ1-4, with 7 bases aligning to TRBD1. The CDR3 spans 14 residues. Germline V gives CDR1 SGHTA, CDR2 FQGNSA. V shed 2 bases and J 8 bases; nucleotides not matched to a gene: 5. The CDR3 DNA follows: TGTGCCAGCAGCTTAATGGGACAGAAGGAAAAACTGTTTTTT. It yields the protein CASSLMGQKEKLFF.

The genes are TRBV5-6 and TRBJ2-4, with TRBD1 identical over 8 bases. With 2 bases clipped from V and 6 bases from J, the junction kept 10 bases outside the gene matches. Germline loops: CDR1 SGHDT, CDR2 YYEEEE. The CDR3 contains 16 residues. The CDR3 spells CASSLGTGGGGNIQYF. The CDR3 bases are TGTGCCAGCAGCTTAGGCACAGGGGGAGGCGGAAACATTCAGTACTTC. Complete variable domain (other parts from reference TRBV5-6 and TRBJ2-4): DAGVTQSPTHLIKTRGQQVTLRCSPKSGHDTVSWYQQALGQGPQFIFQYYEEEERQRGNFPDRFSGHQFPNYSSELNVNALLLGDSALYLCASSLGTGGGGNIQYFGAGTRLSVL.

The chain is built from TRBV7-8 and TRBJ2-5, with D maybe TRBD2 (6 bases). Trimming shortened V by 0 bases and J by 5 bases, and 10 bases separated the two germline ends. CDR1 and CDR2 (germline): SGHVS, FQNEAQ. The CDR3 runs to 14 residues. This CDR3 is CASSLAPGVETQYF. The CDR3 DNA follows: TGTGCCAGCAGCTTAGCTCCGGGGGTGGAGACCCAGTACTTC.

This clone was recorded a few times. The DNA of the CDR3 is TGTGCCAGCAGTAATAACAGGGGAAGGGCCTCCTACAATGAGCAGTTCTTC. Its translation: CASSNNRGRASYNEQFF. The rearrangement joins TRBV27 to TRBJ2-1; 7 nucleotides line up with TRBD1. Losses at the gene ends were 5 bases for V and 0 bases for J; bases not matched to a gene: 10. Germline CDR1 and CDR2: MNHEY and SMNVEV (reference sequence). The CDR3 extends over 17 amino acids.

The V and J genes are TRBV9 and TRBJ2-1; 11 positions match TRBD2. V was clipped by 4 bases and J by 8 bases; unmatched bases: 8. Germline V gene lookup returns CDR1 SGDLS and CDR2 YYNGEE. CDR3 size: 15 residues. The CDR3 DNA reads TGTGCCAGCAGCCCCGGGACTAGCGGAGGGGATGAGCAGTTCTTC. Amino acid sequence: CASSPGTSGGDEQFF.

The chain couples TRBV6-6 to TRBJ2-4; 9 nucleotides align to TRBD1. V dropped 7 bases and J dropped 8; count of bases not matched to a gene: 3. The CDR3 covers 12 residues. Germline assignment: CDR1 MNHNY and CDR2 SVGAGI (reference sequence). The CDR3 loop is CASNRDRDIQYF. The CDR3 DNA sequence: TGTGCCAGCAATCGGGACAGGGACATTCAGTACTTC.

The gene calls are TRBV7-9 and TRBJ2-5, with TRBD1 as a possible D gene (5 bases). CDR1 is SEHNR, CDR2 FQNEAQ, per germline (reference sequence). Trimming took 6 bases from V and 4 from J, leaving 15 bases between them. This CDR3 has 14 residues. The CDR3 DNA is TGTGCCAGCAGTTATGACAGTGGGCGAGAGACCCAGTACTTC. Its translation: CASSYDSGRETQYF.